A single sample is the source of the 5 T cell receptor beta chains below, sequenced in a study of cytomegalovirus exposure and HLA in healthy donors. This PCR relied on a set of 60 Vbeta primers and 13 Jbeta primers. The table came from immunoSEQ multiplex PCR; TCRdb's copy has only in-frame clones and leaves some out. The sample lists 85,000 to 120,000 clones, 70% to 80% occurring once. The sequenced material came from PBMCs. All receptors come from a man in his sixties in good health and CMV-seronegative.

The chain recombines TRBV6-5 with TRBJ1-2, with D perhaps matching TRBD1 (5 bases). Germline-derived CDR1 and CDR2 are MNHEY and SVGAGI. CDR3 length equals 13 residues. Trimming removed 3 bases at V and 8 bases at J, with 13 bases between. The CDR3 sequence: CASSYNGGGGYTF. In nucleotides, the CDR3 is TGTGCCAGCAGTTATAATGGGGGAGGCGGCTACACCTTC.

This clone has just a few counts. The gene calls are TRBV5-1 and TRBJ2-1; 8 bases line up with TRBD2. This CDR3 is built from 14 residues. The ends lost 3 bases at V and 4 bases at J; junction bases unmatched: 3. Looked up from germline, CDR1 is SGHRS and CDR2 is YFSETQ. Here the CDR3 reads CASSSIAGYNEQFF. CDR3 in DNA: TGCGCCAGCAGCTCTATAGCGGGGTACAATGAGCAGTTCTTC.

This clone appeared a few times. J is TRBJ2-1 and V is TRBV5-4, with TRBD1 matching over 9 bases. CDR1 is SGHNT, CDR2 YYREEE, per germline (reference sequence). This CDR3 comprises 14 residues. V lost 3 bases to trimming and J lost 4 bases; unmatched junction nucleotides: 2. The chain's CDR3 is CASSSDRGYNEQFF. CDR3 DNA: TGTGCCAGCAGCTCGGACAGGGGATACAATGAGCAGTTCTTC. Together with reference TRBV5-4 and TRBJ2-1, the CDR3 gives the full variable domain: ETGVTQSPTHLIKTRGQQVTLRCSSQSGHNTVSWYQQALGQGPQFIFQYYREEENGRGNFPPRFSGLQFPNYSSELNVNALELDDSALYLCASSSDRGYNEQFFGPGTRLTVL.

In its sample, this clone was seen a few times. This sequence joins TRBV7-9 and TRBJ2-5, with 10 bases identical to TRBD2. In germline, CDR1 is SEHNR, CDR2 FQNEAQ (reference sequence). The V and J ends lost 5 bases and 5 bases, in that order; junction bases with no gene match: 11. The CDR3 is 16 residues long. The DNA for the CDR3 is TGTGCCAGCAGCCTTAGTGCTAGCGGGGGAAGGGAGACCCAGTACTTC. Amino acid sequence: CASSLSASGGRETQYF.

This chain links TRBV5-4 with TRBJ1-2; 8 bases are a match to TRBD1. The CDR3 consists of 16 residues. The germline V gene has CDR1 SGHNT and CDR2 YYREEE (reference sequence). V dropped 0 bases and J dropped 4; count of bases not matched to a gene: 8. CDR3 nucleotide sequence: TGTGCCAGCAGCTTGGGAAGTACAGGGGGGGCCTATGGCTACACCTTC. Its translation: CASSLGSTGGAYGYTF.